These T cell receptor beta chains were read from a single sample in a study of blood T cell repertoires in COVID-19. TCRdb keeps only in-frame clones here, not all; method: immunoSEQ multiplex PCR. The table records 450,000 or so clones, 89% of them present only once. Sequenced sample: peripheral blood. These receptors all come from a man aged 18 to 29 with COVID-19, enrolled during active disease. CDR3s include the opening cysteine and the closing phenylalanine or tryptophan. The D gene is left open where the match is weak.

V gene	D gene	J gene	CDR3 protein	CDR3 DNA
TRBV12-3/TRBV12-4	NA	TRBJ2-1	CASSLLDNEQFF	TGTGCCAGCAGTTTACTAGATAATGAGCAGTTCTTC
TRBV2	TRBD2	TRBJ2-3	CASSEEASGGADTQYF	TGTGCCAGCAGTGAAGAAGCTAGCGGGGGGGCAGATACGCAGTATTTT
TRBV5-7	TRBD1	TRBJ2-7	CASSSGTGSSYEQYF	TGTGCCAGCAGCTCCGGGACAGGGAGCTCCTACGAGCAGTACTTC
TRBV3-1/TRBV3-2	NA	TRBJ2-3	CASSQSLGGMHSDTQYF	TGTGCCAGCAGCCAATCTCTTGGCGGGATGCATTCAGATACGCAGTATTTT
TRBV2	TRBD1	TRBJ1-2	CASSEDSWDRGYGYTF	TGTGCCAGCAGTGAAGACTCTTGGGACAGGGGCTATGGCTACACCTTC
TRBV28	NA	TRBJ2-7	CASSSRLSVEQYF	TGTGCCAGCAGTTCTAGGCTATCTGTCGAGCAGTACTTC
TRBV5-1	TRBD1	TRBJ2-3	CASSLAGTGGTDTQYF	TGCGCCAGCAGCTTGGCCGGGACAGGGGGCACAGATACGCAGTATTTT
TRBV11-2	NA	TRBJ2-7	CASSLESAGNKIYEQYF	TGTGCCAGCAGCTTAGAGTCGGCAGGGAATAAGATCTACGAGCAGTACTTC
TRBV5-5	TRBD1	TRBJ1-2	CASSWGTGVGYTF	TGTGCCAGCAGCTGGGGGACAGGGGTCGGCTACACCTTC
TRBV2	NA	TRBJ2-3	CATISKGHTQYF	TGTGCCACCATATCAAAGGGGCATACGCAGTATTTT